This record looks at one TCR beta chain sequence and its context. Other nucleotide sequences in the sample specify the same CDR3. The trim removed 5 bases at V and 0 bases at J, leaving 1 base unmatched. The CDR3 contains 13 residues. CDR1 SQVTM and CDR2 ANQGSEA come from the germline V gene. The data derive from a study of blood T cell repertoires in COVID-19. Study-wide background: Samples taken during acute and convalescent COVID-19 were collected in the United States, Italy and Spain. The analysed material was cDNA or gDNA that came from T cells, B-cell-depleted T cells, or PBMCs.

Original data processing: The authors estimated nucleated cell counts from reference gene primer amplification. The protocol was immunoSEQ multiplex PCR, while the TCRdb copy is restricted to in-frame clones and leaves out a portion. Clonal size and the V and J genes are those of that table, whereas D and trimming came from the DNA. The table lists 150,000 to 200,000 clones, approximately 86% of them singletons. The specimen was peripheral blood. The receptor was isolated from a woman aged 80 or over in a cohort sampled during active or convalescent COVID-19. J is TRBJ2-5 and V is TRBV29-1, with 9 positions matching TRBD1. The CDR3 loop is CSVNRGHQETQYF. In DNA form, the CDR3 reads TGCAGCGTTAACAGGGGGCACCAAGAGACCCAGTACTTC.